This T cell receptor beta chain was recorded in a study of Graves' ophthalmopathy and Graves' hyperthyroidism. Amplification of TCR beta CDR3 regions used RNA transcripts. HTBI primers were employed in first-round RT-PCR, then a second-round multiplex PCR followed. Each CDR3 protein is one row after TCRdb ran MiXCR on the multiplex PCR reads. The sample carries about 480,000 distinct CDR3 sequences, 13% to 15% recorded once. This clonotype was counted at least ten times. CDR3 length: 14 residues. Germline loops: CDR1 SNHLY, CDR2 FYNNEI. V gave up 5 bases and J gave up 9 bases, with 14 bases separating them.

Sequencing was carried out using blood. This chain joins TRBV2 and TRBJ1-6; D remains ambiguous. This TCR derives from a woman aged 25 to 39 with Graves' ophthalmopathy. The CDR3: CASSSKSLSSPLHF. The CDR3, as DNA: TGTGCCAGCAGTTCAAAGTCCTTGTCTTCACCCCTCCACTTT.